This TCR beta chain was retrieved from a study of blood T cell repertoires in COVID-19. Looking at the study overall: Donors in the United States, Italy and Spain gave samples during acute or convalescent COVID-19.

V lost 4 bases, J lost 3 bases, and 3 bases stayed unmatched. Germline loops: CDR1 SGHRS, CDR2 YFSETQ. The CDR3 contains 14 residues. The participants were between roughly 18 and 89 years old and came from 24 US areas. Participants' own reports of clinical history determined their cohort assignment. Using immunoSEQ multiplex PCR, the repertoire was profiled, and TCRdb retains in-frame clones only, with some absent. The data contain approximately 300,000 clones, around 86% of them seen just once; the ten biggest clones take up 10%. The sample was PBMCs or T cells enriched from blood (not recorded which). V usage is TRBV5-1 and J usage is TRBJ1-4; TRBD1 aligns across 7 bases. The receptor was derived from a woman under 30 who had recovered from COVID-19. In DNA form, the CDR3 reads TGCGCCAGCAGCCACGACAGGGCTAATGAAAAACTGTTTTTT. As protein: CASSHDRANEKLFF.